This TCR beta chain was captured in a study of vaccination effects on CD4 cells after COVID-19. Per the germline V gene, CDR1 is KGHSH and CDR2 is LQKENI. Trimming cost V 6 bases and J 5 bases, with 16 bases left between them. The CDR3 is 14 residues long. Concerning this clone itself: The target antigen is unknown.

Data came from immunoSEQ multiplex PCR; TCRdb stores just in-frame clones and leaves some out. The repertoire has more than 60,000 clones, 74% of them found once; the top ten carry roughly 1.6%. CD4+ T cells specific for antigen were expanded with viral peptide pools by the ViraFEST assay before sequencing. With more than nine days of culture completed, CD4+ T cells were isolated. Participants received two doses of either the BNT162b2 or mRNA-1273 vaccine. Nucleocapsid antibodies were negative in the vaccine recipients, who had never had SARS-CoV-2 infection. On day 3 and again on day 7, half the medium was replaced with IL-2 medium. Study-level results: Marked clonal contraction of both clone types appeared late after vaccination. No early post-infection timepoints were available in the study, which also included few convalescent patients.

The clonotype was recovered from a human donor who received a COVID-19 vaccine. Sequenced material: CD4+ T cells from PBMCs cultured with HCoV-229E spike peptides, taken after COVID-19 vaccination. The chain couples TRBV18 to TRBJ2-5, with D unclear. The CDR3 protein is CASSSTAPVETQYF. The CDR3 coding sequence is TGTGCCAGCTCCTCAACAGCGCCCGTGGAGACCCAGTACTTC.